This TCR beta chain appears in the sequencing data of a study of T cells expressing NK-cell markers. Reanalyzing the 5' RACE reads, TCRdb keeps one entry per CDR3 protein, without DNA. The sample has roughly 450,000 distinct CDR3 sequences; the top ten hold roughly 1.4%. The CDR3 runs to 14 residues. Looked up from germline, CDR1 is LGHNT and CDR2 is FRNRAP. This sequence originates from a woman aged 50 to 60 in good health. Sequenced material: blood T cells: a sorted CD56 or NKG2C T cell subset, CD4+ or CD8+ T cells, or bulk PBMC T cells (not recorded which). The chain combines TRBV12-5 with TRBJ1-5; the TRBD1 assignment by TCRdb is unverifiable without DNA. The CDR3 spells CASGLGGQARPQHF. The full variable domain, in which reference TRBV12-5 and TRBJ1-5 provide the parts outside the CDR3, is DARVTQTPRHKVTEMGQEVTMRCQPILGHNTVFWYRQTMMQGLELLAYFRNRAPLDDSGMPKDRFSAEMPDATLATLKIQPSEPRDSAVYFCASGLGGQARPQHFGDGTRLSIL.